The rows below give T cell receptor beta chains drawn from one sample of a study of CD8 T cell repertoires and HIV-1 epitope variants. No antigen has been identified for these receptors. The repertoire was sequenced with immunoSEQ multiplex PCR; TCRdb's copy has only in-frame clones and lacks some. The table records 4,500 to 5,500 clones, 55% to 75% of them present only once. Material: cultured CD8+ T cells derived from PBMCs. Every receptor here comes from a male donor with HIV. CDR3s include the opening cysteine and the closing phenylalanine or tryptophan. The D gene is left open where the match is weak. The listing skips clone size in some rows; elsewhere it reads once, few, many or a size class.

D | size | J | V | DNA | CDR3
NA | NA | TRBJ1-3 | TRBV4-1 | TGCGCCAGCAGCCAAGGGCAGGGGATCGTTTATTTT | CASSQGQGIVYF
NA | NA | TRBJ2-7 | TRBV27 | TGTGCCAGCACTCCTGGGGGGGACAGCAACTACGAGCAGTACTTC | CASTPGGDSNYEQYF
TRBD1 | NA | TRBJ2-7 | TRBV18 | TGTGCCAGCTCACCTCGAGGACAGGGAACCTACGAGCAGTACTTC | CASSPRGQGTYEQYF
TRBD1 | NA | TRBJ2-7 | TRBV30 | TGTGCCTGGAGTAAGGGGACAGGGGAAAATTTGGTGTTCTACGAGCAGTACTTC | CAWSKGTGENLVFYEQYF
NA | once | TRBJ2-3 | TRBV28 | TGTGCCAGCAGTCACCCCCCTAGCACAGATACGCAGTATTTT | CASSHPPSTDTQYF
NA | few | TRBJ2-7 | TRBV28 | TGTGCCAGCCTCAGTGTGCGGGGAACCTACGAGCAGTACTTC | CASLSVRGTYEQYF
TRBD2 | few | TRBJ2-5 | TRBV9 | TGTGCCAGCAGCGTAGCTTCGAGCGGGGGGGAGACCCAGTACTTC | CASSVASSGGETQYF
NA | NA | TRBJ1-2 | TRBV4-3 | TGCGCCAGCAGCCAAGATCAGGTGACAGCAACTTTCTATGGCTACACCTTC | CASSQDQVTATFYGYTF
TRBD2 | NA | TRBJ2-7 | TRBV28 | TGTGCCAGCAGTTTACCGACTAGCGGGATAGACGAGCAGTACTTC | CASSLPTSGIDEQYF
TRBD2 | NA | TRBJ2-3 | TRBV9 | TGTGCCAGCAGCGTCCCGACTAGCGGGGGAAGCACAGATACGCAGTATTTT | CASSVPTSGGSTDTQYF
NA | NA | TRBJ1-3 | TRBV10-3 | TGTGCCATCAGTGGAGGGGGCTCTGGAAACACCATATATTTT | CAISGGGSGNTIYF
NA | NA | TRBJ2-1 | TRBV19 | TGTGCCAGTAGTGGGTTGAGGTACAATGAGCAGTTCTTC | CASSGLRYNEQFF
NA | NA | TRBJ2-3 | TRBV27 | TGTGCCAGCACCCGGGACGCCCTGGTAGATACGCAGTATTTT | CASTRDALVDTQYF
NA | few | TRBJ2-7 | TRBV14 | TGTGCCAGCAGCCAAGTCGTCTCCTACGAGCAGTACTTC | CASSQVVSYEQYF
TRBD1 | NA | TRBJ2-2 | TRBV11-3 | TGTGCCAGCAGCCTTCGGACAGGGCCGAACACCGGGGAGCTGTTTTTT | CASSLRTGPNTGELFF
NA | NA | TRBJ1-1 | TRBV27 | TGTGCCAGCAGTTTATCAGGGATCGCCATCAACACTGAAGCTTTCTTT | CASSLSGIAINTEAFF
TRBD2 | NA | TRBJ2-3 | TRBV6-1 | TGTGCCAGCCCGAGCGGGGAGGCCTACACAGATACGCAGTATTTT | CASPSGEAYTDTQYF